These T cell receptor beta chains were read from a single sample in a study of cytomegalovirus exposure and HLA in healthy donors. The table came from immunoSEQ multiplex PCR; TCRdb's copy has only in-frame clones and leaves some out. The table lists roughly 150,000 clones, about 90% of them singletons. The sequenced sample was PBMCs. These receptors were obtained from a man aged 18-30 years in good health and CMV-seropositive. The CDR3 runs from the conserved cysteine through the conserved F or W. D genes are given only for firm matches. Clone size is shown for a subset of rows, as once, few, many or a class of expanded clone.

TRBV28	TRBJ2-3	TRBD2	NA	TGTGCCAGCAGTTTGCGGGAGTCGAGATCAGATACGCAGTATTTT	CASSLRESRSDTQYF
TRBV7-8	TRBJ1-2	TRBD1	NA	TGTGCCAGCAGCTTAGTTGCGGGACAGGGGGATGGCTACACCTTC	CASSLVAGQGDGYTF
TRBV14	TRBJ1-4	NA	NA	TGTGCCAGCAGCCAAGAAGGCAACAGGGAGGGTGAAAAACTGTTTTTT	CASSQEGNREGEKLFF
TRBV5-3	TRBJ1-4	TRBD1	NA	TGTGCCAGAAGCTGGGGTGCAAACCGGGACAGTAATGAAAAACTGTTTTTT	CARSWGANRDSNEKLFF
TRBV7-8	TRBJ2-7	NA	NA	TGTGCCAGCAGCCCCAACTACTTCGAGCAGTACTTC	CASSPNYFEQYF
TRBV9	TRBJ1-3	NA	NA	TGTGCCAGCAGCGCTGACGGGGGCTCTGGAAACACCATATATTTT	CASSADGGSGNTIYF
TRBV2	TRBJ1-5	TRBD1	NA	TGTGCCAGCAGTGAATTTGGGGGGACAGGGGCCCATAGCAATCAGCCCCAGCATTTT	CASSEFGGTGAHSNQPQHF
TRBV15	TRBJ1-5	TRBD1	NA	TGTGCCACCAGCAGAGATTATGGACAGGGCAATCAGCCCCAGCATTTT	CATSRDYGQGNQPQHF
TRBV5-4	TRBJ2-3	TRBD1	NA	TGTGCCAGCAGCCCGTCGGGACAGGGAGGCACAGATACGCAGTATTTT	CASSPSGQGGTDTQYF
TRBV5-1	TRBJ1-1	NA	NA	TGCGCCAGCAGCTCGACCAGGGGCCCGAACACTGAAGCTTTCTTT	CASSSTRGPNTEAFF
TRBV9	TRBJ2-5	TRBD2	NA	TGTGCCAGCAGCCTTAGGGGACTAAGGGAAGAGACCCAGTACTTC	CASSLRGLREETQYF
TRBV27	TRBJ1-2	NA	NA	TGTGCCAGCAGTTTAGAGACACCTCCCTATGGCTACACCTTC	CASSLETPPYGYTF
TRBV30	TRBJ2-5	TRBD2	NA	TGTGCCTGGACTAGCGGGACGATAATCCAAGAGACCCAGTACTTC	CAWTSGTIIQETQYF
TRBV18	TRBJ2-7	NA	NA	TGTGCCAGCTCACTCACCGTCAGGGGCTTCTCCTACGAGCAGTACTTC	CASSLTVRGFSYEQYF
TRBV28	TRBJ1-1	TRBD1	NA	TGTGCCAGCAGTCAGACAGGGTTTGCCGTTGAAGCTTTCTTT	CASSQTGFAVEAFF
TRBV9	TRBJ2-3	NA	NA	TGTGCCAGATGGGCAGACCTCCGCCCAGATACGCAGTATTTT	CARWADLRPDTQYF
TRBV30	TRBJ2-1	TRBD2	NA	TGTGCCTGGAGTGTAAGGACTAGCGGGAGCTGGAGTGAGCAGTTCTTC	CAWSVRTSGSWSEQFF
TRBV6-6	TRBJ2-1	NA	few	TGTGCCAGCAGTTACTGGCCCGATGAGCAGTTCTTC	CASSYWPDEQFF
TRBV7-9	TRBJ2-7	TRBD1	NA	TGTGCCAGCAGTTTGCGACAGGGGAACTACGAGCAGTACTTC	CASSLRQGNYEQYF
TRBV2	TRBJ2-4	TRBD2	NA	TGTGCCAGCGGGACTAGCGGGACAGACTTAGCCAAAAACATTCAGTACTTC	CASGTSGTDLAKNIQYF
TRBV27	TRBJ2-7	NA	NA	TGTGCCAGCAGTTTAAGGTTAGGGGAATTCGCTCCTTACGAGCAGTACTTC	CASSLRLGEFAPYEQYF
TRBV6-4	TRBJ2-1	TRBD2	NA	TGTGCCAGCAGTGAGGAGGTTGTAGGGACTAGCGACTACAATGAGCAGTTCTTC	CASSEEVVGTSDYNEQFF